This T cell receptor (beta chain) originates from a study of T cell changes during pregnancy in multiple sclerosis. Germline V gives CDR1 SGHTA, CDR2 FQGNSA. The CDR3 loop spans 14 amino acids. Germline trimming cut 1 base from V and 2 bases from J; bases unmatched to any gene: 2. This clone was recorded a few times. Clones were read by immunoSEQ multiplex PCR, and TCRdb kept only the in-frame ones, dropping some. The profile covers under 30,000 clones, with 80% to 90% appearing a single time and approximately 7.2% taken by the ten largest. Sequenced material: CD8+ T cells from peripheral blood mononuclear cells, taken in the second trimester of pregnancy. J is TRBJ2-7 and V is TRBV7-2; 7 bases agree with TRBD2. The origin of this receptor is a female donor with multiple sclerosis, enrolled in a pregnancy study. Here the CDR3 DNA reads TGTGCCAGCAGCTTAGGAGGGACTACCTACGAGCAGTACTTC. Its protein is CASSLGGTTYEQYF.